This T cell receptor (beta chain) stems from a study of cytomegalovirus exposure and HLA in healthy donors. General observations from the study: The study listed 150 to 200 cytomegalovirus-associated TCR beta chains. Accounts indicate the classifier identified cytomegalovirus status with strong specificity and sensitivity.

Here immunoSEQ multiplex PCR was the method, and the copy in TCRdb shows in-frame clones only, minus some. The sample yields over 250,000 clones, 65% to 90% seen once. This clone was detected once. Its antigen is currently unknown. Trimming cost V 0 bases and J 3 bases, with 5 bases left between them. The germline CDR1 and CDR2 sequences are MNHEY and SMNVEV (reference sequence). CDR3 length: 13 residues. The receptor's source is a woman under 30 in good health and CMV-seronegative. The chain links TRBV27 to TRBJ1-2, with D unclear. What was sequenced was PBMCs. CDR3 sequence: CASSLSHYYGYTF. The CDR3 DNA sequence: TGTGCCAGCAGTTTATCTCATTACTATGGCTACACCTTC.